The 23 T cell receptor beta chains reported below all come from one sample, sequenced in a study of shared clonotypes between healthy human individuals. The table came from immunoSEQ multiplex PCR; TCRdb's copy has only in-frame clones and leaves some out. Of a few million clones listed, 85% to 95% were seen once; the top ten hold about 0.41%. Specimen: naive CD4+ T cells from PBMCs. Subset defined: CD45RA+ positively selected. The source is a man between 18 and 35 years old in good health. Some clones in this sample may be carry-over from other donors' samples.

The V call is TRBV4-3, the J call TRBJ2-2; D possibly corresponds to TRBD2 (5 bases). The germline V gene encodes CDR1 LGHNA and CDR2 YSLEER. CDR3 length: 14 amino acids. The V end was cut by 0 bases, the J end by 6 bases, with 8 bases between. DNA of the CDR3: TGCGCCAGCAGCCAAGATGAGCGGTCCGGGGAGCTGTTTTTT. It translates to CASSQDERSGELFF.

The chain couples TRBV25-1 to TRBJ2-2; 14 bases align to TRBD2. The germline CDR1 and CDR2 sequences are MGHDK and SYGVNS. There are 13 residues in the CDR3. V trimming: 8 bases; J trimming: 10 bases; junction bases outside the gene matches: 3. The CDR3 DNA reads as TGTGCCAGCGGGGGACTAGCGGGAGTGGAGCTGTTTTTT. It is translated as CASGGLAGVELFF.

The V and J genes are TRBV28 and TRBJ2-6; D is unresolved. Trimming removed 1 base at V and 4 bases at J, with 8 bases between. The CDR3 consists of 15 residues. Germline-derived CDR1 and CDR2 are MDHEN and SYDVKM. In nucleotides, the CDR3 is TGTGCCAGCAGTTTATATACGGCGGGGGCCAACGTCCTGACTTTC. It translates to CASSLYTAGANVLTF. The full variable domain, with the rest looked up from reference TRBV28 and TRBJ2-6, is DVKVTQSSRYLVKRTGEKVFLECVQDMDHENMFWYRQDPGLGLRLIYFSYDVKMKEKGDIPEGYSVSREKKERFSLILESASTNQTSMYLCASSLYTAGANVLTFGAGSRLTVL.

The chain combines TRBV5-1 with TRBJ2-3; 11 bases line up with TRBD2. V was pared by 4 bases and J by 2 bases, with 3 bases of the junction left unmatched. CDR3 length: 15 amino acids. CDR1 and CDR2 from the germline V gene are SGHRS and YFSETQ. CDR3 sequence (DNA): TGCGCCAGCAGCCGGACTAGCGGGCTCACAGATACGCAGTATTTT. Amino acids: CASSRTSGLTDTQYF.

This clone was seen once. V gene TRBV14 combines with J gene TRBJ2-7; unclear D gene. This CDR3 is built from 11 residues. Per the germline V gene, CDR1 is SGHDN and CDR2 is FVKESK. Trimming took off 4 bases at V and 6 bases at J, with 7 bases between the two ends. CDR3 region: CASSRTGEQYF. For the CDR3, the DNA is TGTGCCAGCAGCCGCACGGGCGAGCAGTACTTC.

In its sample, this clone was seen once. This chain links TRBV27 with TRBJ2-7; TRBD2 matches at 7 bases. The trim removed 1 base at V and 5 bases at J, leaving 5 bases unmatched. CDR3 length: 14 amino acids. The germline V gene encodes CDR1 MNHEY and CDR2 SMNVEV (reference sequence). In DNA, the CDR3 is TGTGCCAGCAGTTTATGGGGAGGGGATGACGAGCAGTACTTC. Protein: CASSLWGGDDEQYF.

This clone was observed a single time. This rearrangement joins TRBV29-1 to TRBJ1-4; TRBD1 matches at 8 bases. The CDR3 runs 16 residues. Germline V gene data show CDR1 as SQVTM and CDR2 as ANQGSEA. The V and J ends lost 4 bases and 8 bases, in that order; junction bases with no gene match: 15. CDR3 DNA: TGCAGCGTTGGAAAGGGGACAGGTAGGGGAGGCGAAAAACTGTTTTTT. Amino acids: CSVGKGTGRGGEKLFF. The variable domain in full, completed from reference TRBV29-1 and TRBJ1-4, reads SAVISQKPSRDICQRGTSLTIQCQVDSQVTMMFWYRQQPGQSLTLIATANQGSEATYESGFVIDKFPISRPNLTFSTLTVSNMSPEDSSIYLCSVGKGTGRGGEKLFFGSGTQLSVL.

This chain uses TRBV6-1 with TRBJ1-2; D possibly corresponds to TRBD1 (6 bases). The CDR3 is 13 residues long. Trimming pared 5 bases from V and 8 bases from J, leaving 15 bases between. CDR1 and CDR2 (germline): MNHNS, SASEGT. The chain's CDR3 is CASSYRQVFGYTF. The DNA for the CDR3 is TGTGCCAGCAGTTATAGACAGGTCTTCGGCTACACCTTC.

In its sample, this clone was seen once. The V call is TRBV9, the J call TRBJ1-3, with D tentatively TRBD1 (5 bases). CDR1 and CDR2 (germline): SGDLS, YYNGEE. The CDR3 runs to 17 residues. V was pared by 0 bases and J by 4 bases, with 17 bases between. The CDR3 nucleotides read TGTGCCAGCAGCGTAGCTGGTGGGAAGGGGTCAGGAAACACCATATATTTT. Translated: CASSVAGGKGSGNTIYF.

V is TRBV5-1 and J is TRBJ2-2; 9 positions match TRBD2. This CDR3 has 17 amino acids. Per the germline V gene, CDR1 is SGHRS and CDR2 is YFSETQ. V gave up 0 bases and J gave up 5 bases; unmatched junction bases: 8. This CDR3 reads CASSLGTSVRDTGELFF. CDR3 sequence (DNA): TGCGCCAGCAGCTTGGGGACTAGCGTTAGAGATACCGGGGAGCTGTTTTTT.

The gene calls are TRBV9 and TRBJ2-7; TRBD1 matches 7 bases. CDR3 length: 11 residues. Looked up from germline, CDR1 is SGDLS and CDR2 is YYNGEE. The CDR3 bases are TGTGACCGGGACAGTTGCTACGAGCAGTACTTC. This translates into CDRDSCYEQYF.

The V and J genes are TRBV9 and TRBJ2-6; 7 nucleotides line up with TRBD1. J lost 4 bases, V lost 0 bases, and 7 bases had no gene match. CDR3 length: 17 residues. CDR1 SGDLS and CDR2 YYNGEE come from the germline V gene. Here the CDR3 reads CASSVVGGRPGANVLTF. The CDR3 DNA follows: TGTGCCAGCAGCGTAGTAGGGGGCCGCCCGGGGGCCAACGTCCTGACTTTC.

This clone was observed a single time. The chain recombines TRBV6-5 with TRBJ1-1; D possibly corresponds to TRBD1 (6 bases). V dropped 6 bases and J dropped 3 bases, with 17 bases sitting between them. The CDR3 covers 15 residues. Per the germline V gene, CDR1 is MNHEY and CDR2 is SVGAGI. The CDR3 here is CASRPTGGTYTEAFF. In nucleotides, the CDR3 is TGTGCCAGCAGACCCACCGGGGGGACATACACTGAAGCTTTCTTT.

The gene calls are TRBV4-2 and TRBJ2-5; 10 nucleotides agree with TRBD1. The V gene's germline CDR1 is LGHNA and CDR2 YNFKEQ. The CDR3 extends over 18 amino acids. V lost 4 bases to trimming and J lost 5 bases; unmatched junction nucleotides: 16. CDR3 in DNA: TGTGCCAGCAGCCTGGGACAGGGGTCGAGCGGGAGTTCGGAGACCCAGTACTTC. Translating it yields CASSLGQGSSGSSETQYF.

The gene calls are TRBV28 and TRBJ2-7; the D is unclear. Germline CDR1 reads MDHEN; CDR2 reads SYDVKM. V lost 6 bases and J lost 2, with 11 bases in between. CDR3 length: 13 amino acids. The CDR3 here is CASRVGQAYEQYF. The CDR3 DNA follows: TGTGCCAGCAGGGTAGGGCAGGCCTACGAGCAGTACTTC.

In DNA, the CDR3 is TGTGCCAGCAGGACTAGCGGACGCACAGATACGCAGTATTTT. It codes for CASRTSGRTDTQYF. This chain connects TRBV6-1 to TRBJ2-3, with 9 bases lining up with TRBD2. The germline gives CDR1 MNHNS, CDR2 SASEGT. V shed 6 bases, J shed 1 base, and the junction held 2 bases outside the gene matches. This CDR3 contains 14 residues.

This clone was observed once. The CDR3 loop reads CAWSRSRTSGVTDTQYF. The DNA for the CDR3 is TGTGCCTGGAGTCGCAGCCGGACTAGCGGTGTCACAGATACGCAGTATTTT. The chain is built from TRBV30 and TRBJ2-3, with 10 bases fitting TRBD2. There are 17 residues in the CDR3. The V and J ends lost 2 bases and 2 bases, in that order; junction bases with no gene match: 10. CDR1 and CDR2 (germline): GTSNPN, SVGIG (reference sequence).

J is TRBJ1-1 and V is TRBV9; a possible D gene is TRBD1 (5 bases). Germline V gene sequence: CDR1 SGDLS, CDR2 YYNGEE. Trimming left V 0 bases short and J 1 base short, with 16 bases between. The CDR3 runs to 17 residues. The CDR3 loop reads CASSVAGPGAGNTEAFF. In nucleotides, the CDR3 is TGTGCCAGCAGCGTAGCAGGCCCCGGGGCGGGGAACACTGAAGCTTTCTTT. Full variable domain (remainder filled in from reference TRBV9 and TRBJ1-1): DSGVTQTPKHLITATGQRVTLRCSPRSGDLSVYWYQQSLDQGLQFLIQYYNGEERAKGNILERFSAQQFPDLHSELNLSSLELGDSALYFCASSVAGPGAGNTEAFFGQGTRLTVV.

The CDR3 coding sequence is TGTGCCAGCGCCCCCAAGGGGGAGTTGTGGGGCTACACCTTC. Protein sequence: CASAPKGELWGYTF. The rearrangement uses TRBV19 and TRBJ1-2; the D gene is possibly TRBD1 (6 bases). The CDR3 spans 14 residues. V lost 9 bases and J lost 8, with 22 bases in between. CDR1 LNHDA and CDR2 SQIVND come from the germline V gene (reference sequence).

The sample holds one count of this clone. The chain combines TRBV5-1 with TRBJ1-1; 8 positions agree with TRBD1. From germline, CDR1 is SGHRS and CDR2 YFSETQ. Trimming at V came to 2 bases and at J to 6 bases, leaving 3 bases not matched to a gene. The CDR3 loop spans 13 amino acids. Written as DNA, the CDR3 is TGCGCCAGCAGCTTTCAGGGGGCTCCTGAAGCTTTCTTT. Translated: CASSFQGAPEAFF.

This clone was observed once. This chain connects TRBV28 to TRBJ1-2, with D possibly being TRBD1 (6 bases). CDR3 length: 10 amino acids. Trimming left V 8 bases short and J 8 bases short, with 9 bases between. CDR1 is MDHEN, CDR2 SYDVKM, per germline. CDR3 sequence (DNA): TGTGCCAGCCAGGGGTGGGGCTACACCTTC. It yields the protein CASQGWGYTF.

The V call is TRBV5-1, the J call TRBJ2-5; D uncertain. Germline V gives CDR1 SGHRS, CDR2 YFSETQ. This CDR3 comprises 13 residues. V was clipped by 3 bases and J by 1 base, with 7 bases between them. The CDR3 sequence is CASSSLAQETQYF. The CDR3 DNA reads as TGCGCCAGCAGCTCCTTAGCCCAAGAGACCCAGTACTTC. Full variable domain (missing parts from reference TRBV5-1 and TRBJ2-5): KAGVTQTPRYLIKTRGQQVTLSCSPISGHRSVSWYQQTPGQGLQFLFEYFSETQRNKGNFPGRFSGRQFSNSRSEMNVSTLELGDSALYLCASSSLAQETQYFGPGTRLLVL.

The genes are TRBV5-4 and TRBJ1-6; D is unclear. V was trimmed by 0 bases and J by 7 bases, leaving 11 bases between them. Germline CDR1 SGHNT, CDR2 YYREEE (reference sequence). This CDR3 region has 15 residues. CDR3 residues: CASSLGGVPNSPLHF. The CDR3 nucleotides are TGTGCCAGCAGCTTGGGTGGGGTCCCGAATTCACCCCTCCACTTT.